Listed below are T cell receptor beta chains from one sample, sequenced in a study of cytotoxic CD8 clonotypes in ibrutinib-treated CLL. The table came from immunoSEQ multiplex PCR; TCRdb's copy has only in-frame clones and leaves some out. The table has about 300,000 clones, 60% to 80% seen once; the top ten hold about 5.8%. Source: PBMCs, taken at disease progression, from a patient treated with ibrutinib. These receptor sequences come from a human donor with chronic lymphocytic leukemia. The CDR3 runs from the conserved cysteine through the conserved F or W. D genes are given only for firm matches. Clone size appears in some rows only: once, few, many, or a class for an expanded clone.

TRBJ2-7 - TRBV4-3 - TGCGCCAGCAGCCAAGATCCGGGAGAGGACGAGCAGTACTTC CASSQDPGEDEQYF
TRBJ2-7 few TRBV2 - TGTGCCAGCAGTGAAGACAAGTTGGGCAGGGCCCCCTCCTACGAGCAGTACTTC CASSEDKLGRAPSYEQYF
TRBJ2-5 - TRBV10-3 - TGTGCCACTACAACGTCGGGGCAAGAGACCCAGTACTTC CATTTSGQETQYF
TRBJ2-7 - TRBV6-1 - TGTGCCAGCAGTGAAGCGCTTCCAGGGGACTACGAGCAGTACTTC CASSEALPGDYEQYF
TRBJ2-5 once TRBV9 TRBD1 TGTGCCAGCAGCGAGCAGGGGGTCGTATGGGAGACCCAGTACTTC CASSEQGVVWETQYF
TRBJ2-7 - TRBV18 - TGTGCCAGCTCACTCAACAGGGACGAGCAGTACTTC CASSLNRDEQYF
TRBJ2-3 - TRBV4-1 - TGCGCCAGCAGCCAAGTTGCGGGTCCGGGAACAGATACGCAGTATTTT CASSQVAGPGTDTQYF
TRBJ1-2 - TRBV5-1 TRBD1 TGCGCCAGCAGCCTGACCTTCAGACAGGGGGAGAAGGGCTACACCTTC CASSLTFRQGEKGYTF
TRBJ1-2 few TRBV2 - TGTGCCAGCAGTGAAGGGGTAGGGGTCAACTATGGCTACACCTTC CASSEGVGVNYGYTF
TRBJ1-2 - TRBV18 TRBD1 TGTGCCAGCTCACGATTATCAGGGGGCGCGGATGGCTACACCTTC CASSRLSGGADGYTF
TRBJ1-5 - TRBV25-1 - TGTGCCAGCAGTCATCAAGGCAATCAGCCCCAGCATTTT CASSHQGNQPQHF